This is a list of T cell receptor beta chains from one sample in a study of blood T cell repertoires in COVID-19. TCRdb keeps only in-frame clones here, not all; method: immunoSEQ multiplex PCR. The sample holds nearly 110,000 clones, around 88% seen once. Sequencing was carried out using peripheral blood. The source of these receptors is a man aged 45 to 65 with active or convalescent COVID-19. Both conserved end residues are part of each CDR3. The D gene is left open where the match is weak. For some rows the clone size is stated as once, few or many, or as a class when expanded; others skip it.

J gene | D gene | V gene | clone size | CDR3 protein | CDR3 DNA
TRBJ2-5 | NA | TRBV20-1 | NA | CSLSIGETQYF | TGCAGTTTGTCCATCGGAGAGACCCAGTACTTC
TRBJ2-1 | TRBD2 | TRBV19 | NA | CASSITPGLAGRSYNEQFF | TGTGCCAGTAGTATCACTCCGGGACTAGCGGGACGCTCCTACAATGAGCAGTTCTTC
TRBJ2-1 | TRBD2 | TRBV29-1 | NA | CSVLTSPYNEQFF | TGCAGCGTTTTGACTAGCCCCTACAATGAGCAGTTCTTC
TRBJ2-3 | TRBD2 | TRBV28 | NA | CASSSPSGWGTDTQYF | TGTGCCAGCAGTTCCCCTAGCGGGTGGGGCACAGATACGCAGTATTTT
TRBJ2-3 | NA | TRBV2 | NA | CASRGPLLGDTQYF | TGTGCCAGCAGGGGCCCATTACTAGGAGATACGCAGTATTTT
TRBJ2-1 | TRBD1 | TRBV6-2/TRBV6-3 | NA | CASSYSTGSDMFF | TGTGCCAGCAGTTACTCGACAGGGAGCGACATGTTCTTC
TRBJ2-7 | NA | TRBV11-1 | NA | CASSLPGSDEQYF | TGTGCCAGCAGCTTACCAGGGTCCGACGAGCAGTACTTC
TRBJ2-5 | NA | TRBV28 | NA | CATLDSRETQYF | TGTGCCACCCTGGACAGTAGAGAGACCCAGTACTTC
TRBJ2-1 | TRBD2 | TRBV19 | NA | CASRERSGRAANEQFF | TGTGCCAGTAGAGAAAGGAGCGGGAGGGCCGCGAATGAGCAGTTCTTC
TRBJ2-3 | NA | TRBV3-1/TRBV3-2 | NA | CASSRGGQGVTDTQYF | TGTGCCAGCAGCCGAGGGGGGCAGGGGGTCACAGATACGCAGTATTTT
TRBJ1-5 | NA | TRBV30 | NA | CAWSNGNQPQHF | TGTGCCTGGAGCAACGGTAATCAGCCCCAGCATTTT
TRBJ2-3 | TRBD2 | TRBV18 | NA | CASSPETSPTDTQYF | TGTGCCAGCTCACCAGAGACTAGCCCCACAGATACGCAGTATTTT
TRBJ2-3 | NA | TRBV19 | NA | CASSSWGVTVTDTQYF | TGTGCCAGTAGCTCCTGGGGAGTCACAGTCACAGATACGCAGTATTTT
TRBJ1-4 | NA | TRBV6-5 | NA | CASGRRTPNEKLFF | TGTGCCAGCGGTCGCAGGACACCCAATGAAAAACTGTTTTTT
TRBJ1-2 | NA | TRBV7-9 | NA | CASSLSSEPRDTF | TGTGCCAGCAGTCTCTCGTCGGAACCACGGGACACCTTC
TRBJ1-2 | TRBD1 | TRBV5-6 | NA | CASSWGQGKTYTF | TGTGCCAGCAGCTGGGGACAGGGGAAGACCTACACCTTC
TRBJ2-1 | TRBD2 | TRBV11-3 | once | CASSLAGWEGNEQFF | TGTGCCAGCAGCTTAGCGGGGTGGGAGGGCAATGAGCAGTTCTTC
TRBJ1-1 | NA | TRBV27 | NA | CASSSYDRNTEAFF | TGTGCCAGCAGTTCCTATGACAGAAACACTGAAGCTTTCTTT
TRBJ1-1 | TRBD1 | TRBV27 | NA | CASSFGTGDPSTEAFF | TGTGCCAGCAGTTTCGGGACAGGGGACCCCTCAACTGAAGCTTTCTTT
TRBJ2-7 | TRBD2 | TRBV7-9 | once | CASSPGFGGSFSYEQYF | TGTGCCAGCAGCCCCGGCTTTGGCGGGAGTTTCTCCTACGAGCAGTACTTC
TRBJ1-6 | NA | TRBV28 | few | CASSLGQGGSPLHF | TGTGCCAGCAGTTTGGGGCAGGGCGGCTCACCCCTCCACTTT
TRBJ2-1 | NA | TRBV2 | NA | CASGGGQGSYNEQFF | TGTGCCAGCGGGGGGGGCCAGGGGTCCTACAATGAGCAGTTCTTC
TRBJ2-2 | NA | TRBV29-1 | NA | CSVTGFDTGELFF | TGCAGCGTTACAGGGTTCGACACCGGGGAGCTGTTTTTT
TRBJ1-5 | NA | TRBV6-2/TRBV6-3 | NA | CASSYTVSNQPQHF | TGTGCCAGCAGTTACACTGTTAGCAATCAGCCCCAGCATTTT
TRBJ2-3 | TRBD2 | TRBV7-8 | NA | CASSHFRLAGGKDTQYF | TGTGCCAGCAGCCACTTTCGACTAGCGGGAGGAAAGGATACGCAGTATTTT
TRBJ2-3 | NA | TRBV10-3 | NA | CAISNTDTQYF | TGTGCCATCAGCAATACAGATACGCAGTATTTT
TRBJ1-2 | NA | TRBV28 | NA | CASRVGQGDGYTF | TGTGCCAGCAGAGTGGGGCAGGGCGATGGCTACACCTTC
TRBJ2-1 | NA | TRBV5-4 | few | CASSSGQPYLNEQFF | TGTGCCAGCAGCTCAGGACAGCCGTACCTTAATGAGCAGTTCTTC
TRBJ1-4 | NA | TRBV28 | NA | CASSLDSNEKLFF | TGTGCCAGCAGTTTAGACAGTAATGAAAAACTGTTTTTT
TRBJ2-1 | TRBD2 | TRBV7-8 | NA | CASSLGSGSMIYNEQFF | TGTGCCAGCAGCTTAGGAAGCGGGAGTATGATCTACAATGAGCAGTTCTTC
TRBJ2-3 | TRBD1 | TRBV27 | once | CASSMDREVTDTQYF | TGTGCCAGCAGTATGGACAGGGAGGTCACAGATACGCAGTATTTT
TRBJ1-5 | TRBD1 | TRBV28 | medium-sized | CASSLSQGGYQPQHF | TGTGCCAGCAGTTTGTCCCAGGGGGGCTATCAGCCCCAGCATTTT
TRBJ1-5 | NA | TRBV18 | NA | CASSSTGTHPNQPQHF | TGTGCCAGCTCATCCACCGGGACACACCCCAATCAGCCCCAGCATTTT
TRBJ2-7 | TRBD2 | TRBV28 | NA | CASSPGLAGPYEQYF | TGTGCCAGCAGTCCTGGACTAGCGGGGCCCTACGAGCAGTACTTC
TRBJ2-7 | TRBD1 | TRBV18 | NA | CASSPPAGGPYEQYF | TGTGCCAGCTCACCACCGGCAGGGGGCCCCTACGAGCAGTACTTC